This paragraph reports one T cell receptor beta chain. The sample originates from a study of control samples from healthy donors and cancer patients. Clones were sequenced by immunoSEQ multiplex PCR, and TCRdb holds only the in-frame ones, with some missing. Here the sample spans under 150,000 clones, over 90% being singletons. CDR1 and CDR2 from the germline V gene are SEHNR and FQNEAQ (reference sequence). The CDR3 runs to 15 residues. V trimming: 4 bases; J trimming: 0 bases; junction bases outside the gene matches: 2. Input material: blood. The V call is TRBV7-9, the J call TRBJ1-5; 8 bases are a match to TRBD1. This sequence originates from a man between 25 and 39 years old in good health. The CDR3 protein is CASSSTGDSNQPQHF. CDR3 bases: TGTGCCAGCAGCTCGACAGGGGATAGCAATCAGCCCCAGCATTTT.